Sequencing of this T cell receptor beta chain was carried out in a study of control samples from healthy donors and cancer patients. TCRdb's copy holds only in-frame clones and misses some; the assay was immunoSEQ multiplex PCR. The sample holds fewer than 200,000 clones, 90% seen once. Trimming removed 1 base from V and 2 bases from J, with 9 bases in between. CDR3 length: 14 residues. Germline V lookup: CDR1 LGHDT, CDR2 YNNKEL (reference sequence). The TCR was taken from a woman aged 50 to 60 in good health. Material: blood. The chain joins TRBV3-1 (or the pseudogene TRBV3-2) to TRBJ2-7; D might be TRBD2 (5 bases). The CDR3, as DNA: TGTGCCAGCAGCCAAGGGCCGGAGGCCTACGAGCAGTACTTC. Its translation is CASSQGPEAYEQYF.